This TCR beta chain was obtained from a study of breast tumors, draining lymph nodes, adjacent tissues. Germline V gives CDR1 WNHNN, CDR2 SYGVQD (reference sequence). Trimming removed 3 bases at V and 5 bases at J, with 10 bases between. There are 13 residues in the CDR3. Axillary draining lymph nodes of breast cancer patients supplied the node samples. In its sample, this clonotype was seen many times. TCRdb re-called the multiplex PCR reads with MiXCR, one entry per CDR3 protein. This sample has 150,000 to 200,000 distinct CDR3 sequences, with about 33% found just once. The clonotype was recovered from a female donor with breast cancer. Some clones in this sample may be carry-over from other donors' samples. Sequencing was carried out using axillary lymph node tissue. The genes are TRBV10-1 and TRBJ1-2, with D uncertain. This chain's CDR3 is CASSDLGSYGYTF. CDR3 coding DNA: TGCGCCAGCAGTGACCTCGGATCTTATGGCTACACCTTC.